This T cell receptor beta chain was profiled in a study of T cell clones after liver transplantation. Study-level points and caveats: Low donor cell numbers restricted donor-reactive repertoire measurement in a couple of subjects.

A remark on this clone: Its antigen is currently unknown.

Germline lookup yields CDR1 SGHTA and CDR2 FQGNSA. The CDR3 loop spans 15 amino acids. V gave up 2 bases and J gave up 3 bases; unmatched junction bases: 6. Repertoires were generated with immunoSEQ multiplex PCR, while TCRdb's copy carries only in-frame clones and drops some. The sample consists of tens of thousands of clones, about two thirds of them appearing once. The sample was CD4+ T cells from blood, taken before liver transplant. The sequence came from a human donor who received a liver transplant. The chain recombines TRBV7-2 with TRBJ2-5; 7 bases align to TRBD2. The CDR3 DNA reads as TGTGCCAGCAGCTTATTAAGGCTAGCGGAAGAGACCCAGTACTTC. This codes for CASSLLRLAEETQYF.